This passage covers 27 T cell receptor beta chains from one sample sequenced in a study of neoadjuvant anti-PD-1 for oral cavity cancer. Sequenced by immunoSEQ multiplex PCR; TCRdb stores in-frame clones only, minus some. The sample consists of 14,000 or so clones, approximately 70% of them appearing once. Source: PBMCs, taken before nivolumab (anti-PD-1) treatment. These receptors were collected from a person aged 35-79 years with oral cavity squamous cell carcinoma.

The chain joins TRBV9 to TRBJ1-1; D is perhaps TRBD1 (5 bases). The CDR3 length is 14 residues. Trimming pared 0 bases from V and 0 bases from J, leaving 6 bases between. The germline gives CDR1 SGDLS, CDR2 YYNGEE. CDR3 amino acids: CASSVDRLNTEAFF. The CDR3 DNA reads as TGTGCCAGCAGCGTAGACAGGCTGAACACTGAAGCTTTCTTT.

The sample holds a few counts of this clone. The J gene is TRBJ2-7, the V gene TRBV28, with 8 bases aligning to TRBD1. The CDR3 covers 12 residues. Germline-derived CDR1 and CDR2 are MDHEN and SYDVKM. CDR3 region: CASGGSTYEQYF. The CDR3 nucleotides are TGTGCATCAGGGGGCTCGACCTACGAGCAGTACTTC.

V usage is TRBV27 and J usage is TRBJ1-2, with 7 bases fitting TRBD1. Trimming at V came to 5 bases and at J to 5 bases, leaving 5 bases not matched to a gene. CDR1 and CDR2 from the germline V gene are MNHEY and SMNVEV (reference sequence). The CDR3 length is 13 residues. The CDR3 loop is CASSLQGLYGYTF. The CDR3 nucleotides are TGTGCCAGCAGTCTACAGGGGTTGTATGGCTACACCTTC.

This clone showed up just a few times. V usage is TRBV7-8 and J usage is TRBJ1-2, with 8 bases that match TRBD1. The junction had 7 bases not matched to a gene; V was cut back by 0 bases and J by 7 bases. CDR3 length: 15 residues. The germline CDR1 and CDR2 sequences are SGHVS and FQNEAQ. CDR3 in DNA: TGTGCCAGCAGCTTAGCCACTGGACAGGGTGTTGGCTACACCTTC. It translates to CASSLATGQGVGYTF.

The chain recombines TRBV2 with TRBJ1-5, with D unclear. Germline V gene data show CDR1 as SNHLY and CDR2 as FYNNEI. This CDR3 is 14 amino acids long. The V end lost 7 bases, the J end lost 3 bases, and 13 bases lay between the germline ends. In nucleotides, the CDR3 is TGTGCCAGCACTAAGGGAACAGTCAATCAGCCCCAGCATTTT. It is translated as CASTKGTVNQPQHF.

This chain uses TRBV9 with TRBJ1-1, with a tentative D call TRBD1 (5 bases). Deletions cut 0 bases from V and 5 bases from J, with 8 bases between. The length of the CDR3 is 13 residues. Germline V CDR1 and CDR2: SGDLS, YYNGEE. The CDR3 DNA sequence: TGTGCCAGCAGCGTAGATGGGGGGACTGAAGCTTTCTTT. It encodes CASSVDGGTEAFF. Variable domain in full (rest from reference TRBV9 and TRBJ1-1): DSGVTQTPKHLITATGQRVTLRCSPRSGDLSVYWYQQSLDQGLQFLIQYYNGEERAKGNILERFSAQQFPDLHSELNLSSLELGDSALYFCASSVDGGTEAFFGQGTRLTVV.

This chain uses TRBV19 with TRBJ2-7; D tentatively fits TRBD1 or TRBD2 (6 bases each). The length of the CDR3 is 16 residues. Germline V gene sequence: CDR1 LNHDA, CDR2 SQIVND (reference sequence). Trimming left V 4 bases short and J 2 bases short, with 18 bases between. In DNA, the CDR3 is TGTGCCAGTAGTAGATCCGTGTGGGGGGACACCTACGAGCAGTACTTC. This translates into CASSRSVWGDTYEQYF.

In this sample, this clone turned up a few times. Mismatch with germline at one junction end may stem from a read error. The chain links TRBV7-7 to TRBJ2-1; unclear D gene. CDR3 length: 14 residues. Per the germline V gene, CDR1 is SSHAT and CDR2 is FNYEAQ (reference sequence). CDR3 nucleotides: TGTGCTAGCAGCTTAAGTGGGGAAAACAATGAGCAGTTCTTC. Protein sequence: CASSLSGENNEQFF.

The chain couples TRBV5-1 to TRBJ2-7, with 10 bases fitting TRBD1. With 6 bases clipped from V and 5 bases from J, the junction kept 11 bases outside the gene matches. Per the germline V gene, CDR1 is SGHRS and CDR2 is YFSETQ. This CDR3 contains 15 residues. The CDR3 bases are TGCGCCAGCACCTTTGGGGGGACAGGGGCGGACGAGCAGTACTTC. Its translation is CASTFGGTGADEQYF.

This chain joins TRBV30 and TRBJ1-1, with D perhaps matching TRBD1 (6 bases). CDR3 length: 15 residues. CDR1 is GTSNPN and CDR2 is SVGIG in the germline V gene (reference sequence). V dropped 6 bases and J dropped 1 base, with 18 bases sitting between them. As DNA, the CDR3 is TGTGCCTGCTTCCGGCAGGGGCCGCGGAACACTGAAGCTTTCTTT. Translating it yields CACFRQGPRNTEAFF.

V usage is TRBV27 and J usage is TRBJ2-7, with a tentative D call TRBD2 (6 bases). The CDR3 extends over 15 amino acids. Trimming shortened V by 5 bases and J by 0 bases, and 14 bases separated the two germline ends. Germline V gives CDR1 MNHEY, CDR2 SMNVEV (reference sequence). In DNA form, the CDR3 reads TGTGCCAGCAGTGTTGGACTATCGAGCTCCTACGAGCAGTACTTC. Protein: CASSVGLSSSYEQYF.

The chain links TRBV11-3 to TRBJ2-7; D may be TRBD1 (6 bases). Trimming left V 6 bases short and J 1 base short, with 13 bases between. The germline V gene encodes CDR1 SGHNT and CDR2 YENEEA. The CDR3 is 14 residues long. The CDR3 loop is CASSLQGQSYEQYF. As DNA, the CDR3 is TGTGCCAGCAGTCTTCAGGGGCAGTCCTACGAGCAGTACTTC.

V gene TRBV7-3 combines with J gene TRBJ1-2; TRBD1 might be the D (5 bases). The CDR3 loop spans 14 amino acids. Trimming took off 4 bases at V and 8 bases at J, with 17 bases between the two ends. Germline loops: CDR1 SGHTA, CDR2 FQGTGA. CDR3 residues: CASSSISKEGGYTF. The CDR3 bases are TGTGCCAGCAGCTCGATATCGAAGGAGGGGGGCTACACCTTC.

V usage is TRBV2 and J usage is TRBJ2-2, with D possibly being TRBD1 (6 bases). The CDR3 contains 15 residues. Germline CDR1 SNHLY, CDR2 FYNNEI. V gave up 7 bases and J gave up 1 base, with 13 bases separating them. In nucleotides, the CDR3 is TGTGCCAGCATGGAACAGGGCTTGAACACCGGGGAGCTGTTTTTT. Protein sequence: CASMEQGLNTGELFF.

Only a few counts were recorded for this clone. The rearrangement links TRBV5-4 to TRBJ1-5; possible D gene TRBD1, 6 bases. CDR1 and CDR2 (germline): SGHNT, YYREEE (reference sequence). The CDR3 is 14 amino acids. Trimming left V 4 bases short and J 7 bases short, with 15 bases between. The CDR3 reads CASSRGGTGQPQHF. DNA of the CDR3: TGTGCCAGCAGCCGAGGGGGAACCGGACAGCCCCAGCATTTT.

DNA for the CDR3: TGTGCCAGCAGCCTCGACAGAAAAAATCAGCCCCAGCATTTT. It yields the protein CASSLDRKNQPQHF. The chain has TRBV27 and TRBJ1-5; a possible D gene is TRBD1 (5 bases). There are 14 residues in the CDR3. Germline V lookup: CDR1 MNHEY, CDR2 SMNVEV (reference sequence). V shed 6 bases and J shed 4 bases, with 13 bases lying between them.

This chain links TRBV11-2 with TRBJ1-1, with 11 bases lining up with TRBD1. The CDR3 is 14 amino acids. Trimming took 4 bases from V and 10 from J; bases not matched to a gene: 8. CDR1 and CDR2 (germline): SGHAT, FQNNGV. In DNA form, the CDR3 reads TGTGCCAGCAGCTACGAGGACAGGGGGCGCGGAGCTTTCTTT. It is translated as CASSYEDRGRGAFF.

This clone appeared a single time. The chain uses TRBV7-9 and TRBJ2-3; TRBD2 matches 9 bases. The germline CDR1 and CDR2 sequences are SEHNR and FQNEAQ (reference sequence). Trimming cost V 2 bases and J 1 base; bases outside gene matches: 13. This CDR3 has 19 amino acids. CDR3: CASSLSRLAGERRTDTQYF. The CDR3 DNA is TGTGCCAGCAGCTTATCGCGATTAGCGGGGGAGCGACGCACAGATACGCAGTATTTT.

The rearrangement joins TRBV30 to TRBJ1-5; unclear D gene. The V end was cut by 1 base, the J end by 2 bases, with 9 bases between. Per germline, CDR1 GTSNPN and CDR2 SVGIG (reference sequence). The CDR3 sequence is 14 residues long. CDR3 amino acids: CAWSGPWRNQPQHF. Written as DNA, the CDR3 is TGTGCCTGGAGTGGGCCCTGGCGCAATCAGCCCCAGCATTTT.

The chain is built from TRBV7-9 and TRBJ1-6, with D maybe TRBD1 (6 bases). Trimming pared 5 bases from V and 7 bases from J, leaving 12 bases between. This CDR3 spans 14 amino acids. Germline V gene lookup returns CDR1 SEHNR and CDR2 FQNEAQ (reference sequence). The CDR3 sequence: CASSPGVANSPLHF. The CDR3 region has the DNA TGTGCCAGCAGCCCAGGGGTTGCCAATTCACCCCTCCACTTT.

This rearrangement joins TRBV30 to TRBJ1-5; a weak D match, TRBD1 (5 bases). The CDR3 length is 13 residues. Trimming stripped 2 bases from V and 4 bases from J, with 9 bases between. Germline V gene sequence: CDR1 GTSNPN, CDR2 SVGIG (reference sequence). CDR3 protein: CAWSPQENQPQHF. CDR3 sequence (DNA): TGTGCCTGGAGTCCACAGGAAAATCAGCCCCAGCATTTT.

The chain combines TRBV6-1 with TRBJ2-7; D is possibly TRBD1 (6 bases). V was trimmed by 10 bases and J by 1 base, leaving 14 bases between them. The CDR3 has 13 amino acids. CDR1 is MNHNS, CDR2 SASEGT, per germline. Here the CDR3 DNA reads TGTGCCACAAGAGGACAGTCATCCTACGAGCAGTACTTC. Protein product: CATRGQSSYEQYF.

The chain uses TRBV19 and TRBJ2-3; 9 bases line up with TRBD1. CDR1 LNHDA and CDR2 SQIVND come from the germline V gene (reference sequence). The J segment lost 4 bases and the V segment lost 3 bases, leaving 5 bases of the junction unmatched. The length of the CDR3 is 15 residues. The CDR3 is CASSMRDRVADTQYF. CDR3 sequence (DNA): TGTGCCAGTAGTATGCGGGACAGGGTTGCAGATACGCAGTATTTT. The full variable domain, completed using reference TRBV19 and TRBJ2-3, is DGGITQSPKYLFRKEGQNVTLSCEQNLNHDAMYWYRQDPGQGLRLIYYSQIVNDFQKGDIAEGYSVSREKKESFPLTVTSAQKNPTAFYLCASSMRDRVADTQYFGPGTRLTVL.

For the CDR3, the DNA is TGTGCCAGCAGCTTCGGACAAAGCTCCTACGAGCAGTACTTC. Amino acid sequence: CASSFGQSSYEQYF. The V call is TRBV13, the J call TRBJ2-7, with D tentatively TRBD1 (5 bases). Trimming removed 3 bases from V and 0 bases from J, with 9 bases in between. CDR1 is PRHDT and CDR2 is FYEKMQ in the germline V gene (reference sequence). The CDR3 sequence is 14 residues long.

This clone was seen a few times. The V and J genes are TRBV5-1 and TRBJ1-3; 10 bases are shared with TRBD1. The germline V gene encodes CDR1 SGHRS and CDR2 YFSETQ. The ends lost 3 bases at V and 4 bases at J; junction bases unmatched: 7. The CDR3 runs 16 residues. For the CDR3, the DNA is TGCGCCAGCAGCTCCCAGGGACAGGGGATCGGAAACACCATATATTTT. Translating it yields CASSSQGQGIGNTIYF.

The V and J genes are TRBV7-3 and TRBJ1-1; 7 bases agree with TRBD1. Germline CDR1 reads SGHTA; CDR2 reads FQGTGA. This CDR3 is 14 amino acids long. Germline trimming cut 5 bases from V and 5 bases from J; bases unmatched to any gene: 8. DNA of the CDR3: TGTGCCAGCAGCCAACGGGACAGTGCGACTGAAGCTTTCTTT. Its translation: CASSQRDSATEAFF. The full variable domain, with the rest looked up from reference TRBV7-3 and TRBJ1-1, is GAGVSQTPSNKVTEKGKYVELRCDPISGHTALYWYRQSLGQGPEFLIYFQGTGAADDSGLPNDRFFAVRPEGSVSTLKIQRTERGDSAVYLCASSQRDSATEAFFGQGTRLTVV.

This clone was detected only a few times. The rearrangement links TRBV7-3 to TRBJ2-1, with unresolved D. The length of the CDR3 is 13 residues. Per germline, CDR1 SGHTA and CDR2 FQGTGA. Trimming took 0 bases from V and 9 from J, leaving 9 bases between them. In DNA, the CDR3 is TGTGCCAGCAGCTTAACCTATCTAAGTGAGCAGTTCTTC. This encodes CASSLTYLSEQFF.